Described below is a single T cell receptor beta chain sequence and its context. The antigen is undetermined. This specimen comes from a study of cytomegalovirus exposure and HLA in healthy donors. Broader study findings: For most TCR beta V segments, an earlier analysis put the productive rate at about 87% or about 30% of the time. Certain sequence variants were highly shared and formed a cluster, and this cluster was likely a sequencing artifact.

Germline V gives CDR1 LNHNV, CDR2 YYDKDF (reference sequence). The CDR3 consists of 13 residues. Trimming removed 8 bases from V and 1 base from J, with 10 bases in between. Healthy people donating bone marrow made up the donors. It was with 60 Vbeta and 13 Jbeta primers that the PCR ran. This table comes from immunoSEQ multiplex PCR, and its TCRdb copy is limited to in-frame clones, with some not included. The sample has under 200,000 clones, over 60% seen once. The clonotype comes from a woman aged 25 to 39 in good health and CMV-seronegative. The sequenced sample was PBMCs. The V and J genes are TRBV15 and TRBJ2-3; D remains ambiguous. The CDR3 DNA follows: TGTGCCACCTCGAGGAGAGGCACAGATACGCAGTATTTT. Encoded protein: CATSRRGTDTQYF.